The rows below give T cell receptor beta chains drawn from one sample of a study of shared clonotypes between healthy human individuals. The method was immunoSEQ multiplex PCR; TCRdb's version includes in-frame clones alone and lacks a portion of them. The sample records nearly 750,000 clones, 72% being singletons. Sequenced material: memory CD4+ T cells sorted from blood. The receptors here all came from a woman in her 30s in good health. Both conserved end residues are trimmed from each CDR3. The order of the fields is V gene, J gene, CDR3 protein.

v_gene: TRBV6-7; j_gene: TRBJ1-5; CDR3aa: ASSYSKVTDLNQPQH
v_gene: TRBV4-1; j_gene: TRBJ1-2; CDR3aa: ASSQGTAYNYGYT
v_gene: TRBV5-1; j_gene: TRBJ2-3; CDR3aa: ASGSGLDTSVATQY
v_gene: TRBV28; j_gene: TRBJ2-1; CDR3aa: ASSYSGASYNEQF
v_gene: TRBV14; j_gene: TRBJ2-7; CDR3aa: ASSQGTTGGYEQY
v_gene: TRBV7-3; j_gene: TRBJ2-1; CDR3aa: ASSLIGQVDEQF
v_gene: TRBV7-9; j_gene: TRBJ2-1; CDR3aa: ASSLAATTDGEQF
v_gene: TRBV5-4; j_gene: TRBJ1-4; CDR3aa: ASSPGRTEKLF
v_gene: TRBV19; j_gene: TRBJ2-3; CDR3aa: ASSPGHTQY
v_gene: TRBV6-5; j_gene: TRBJ1-2; CDR3aa: ASSYSYRDNGYT
v_gene: TRBV19; j_gene: TRBJ1-5; CDR3aa: ASSIAIAVNQPQH
v_gene: TRBV5-1; j_gene: TRBJ2-1; CDR3aa: ASSAGLAAWNEQF
v_gene: TRBV10-1; j_gene: TRBJ2-7; CDR3aa: ASSETLYEQY
v_gene: TRBV28; j_gene: TRBJ2-7; CDR3aa: ASRAQGTYEQY
v_gene: TRBV15; j_gene: TRBJ2-1; CDR3aa: ATSWSGIYNEQF
v_gene: TRBV6-6; j_gene: TRBJ2-3; CDR3aa: ASSYPSWPSTDTQY
v_gene: TRBV28; j_gene: TRBJ1-5; CDR3aa: ASRKGVGNQPQH
v_gene: TRBV10-3; j_gene: TRBJ2-7; CDR3aa: AISNPGVSGAYEQY
v_gene: TRBV18; j_gene: TRBJ2-1; CDR3aa: ASSPPGLAKDNEQF
v_gene: TRBV6-1; j_gene: TRBJ2-6; CDR3aa: ASGAGVSGANVLT
v_gene: TRBV4-1; j_gene: TRBJ2-7; CDR3aa: ASSQQLQRDVEQY
v_gene: TRBV9; j_gene: TRBJ2-1; CDR3aa: ASSVTGFSYEQF
v_gene: TRBV2; j_gene: TRBJ2-7; CDR3aa: ARPGGATYEQY
v_gene: TRBV27; j_gene: TRBJ1-5; CDR3aa: ASRATGGNNQPQH
v_gene: TRBV4-1; j_gene: TRBJ1-2; CDR3aa: ASSQDPTTYGYT
v_gene: TRBV2; j_gene: TRBJ2-7; CDR3aa: ASMSFYEQY
v_gene: TRBV6-1; j_gene: TRBJ2-1; CDR3aa: ASSEGRGIYNEQF
v_gene: TRBV5-1; j_gene: TRBJ2-7; CDR3aa: ASSLARGRPYEQY
v_gene: TRBV7-8; j_gene: TRBJ1-4; CDR3aa: ASSLDTGRNEKLF
v_gene: TRBV25-1; j_gene: TRBJ1-4; CDR3aa: ASSERLGGPTNEKLF
v_gene: TRBV11-3; j_gene: TRBJ1-1; CDR3aa: ASSLGVGRTDTEAF
v_gene: TRBV4-2; j_gene: TRBJ2-1; CDR3aa: ASSQSPGLAGGPEDNEQF
v_gene: TRBV19; j_gene: TRBJ2-7; CDR3aa: ASSIGEGYEQY
v_gene: TRBV9; j_gene: TRBJ2-5; CDR3aa: ASSAGLGSSSRETQY
v_gene: TRBV5-1; j_gene: TRBJ2-1; CDR3aa: ASSLGTSGNEQF
v_gene: TRBV10-3; j_gene: TRBJ1-2; CDR3aa: AISPQNNYGYT
v_gene: TRBV6-5; j_gene: TRBJ1-3; CDR3aa: ASSYSGGDSGNTIY
v_gene: TRBV4-1; j_gene: TRBJ2-1; CDR3aa: ASRPRTSGSLPPNEQF
v_gene: TRBV6-5; j_gene: TRBJ1-1; CDR3aa: ASNPGTGLGAF
v_gene: TRBV5-1; j_gene: TRBJ2-1; CDR3aa: ASSPPTSGRLSEQF
v_gene: TRBV6-5; j_gene: TRBJ2-7; CDR3aa: ASSHEQY
v_gene: TRBV7-3; j_gene: TRBJ2-3; CDR3aa: ASSSGLGAQY
v_gene: TRBV5-1; j_gene: TRBJ2-1; CDR3aa: ASSFGPGSYEQF
v_gene: TRBV9; j_gene: TRBJ2-7; CDR3aa: ASSVGGDRSRLEQY
v_gene: TRBV11-2; j_gene: TRBJ2-1; CDR3aa: ASSLGQGLYNEQF
v_gene: TRBV2; j_gene: TRBJ2-4; CDR3aa: ASSNDGGNIQY
v_gene: TRBV19; j_gene: TRBJ2-7; CDR3aa: ASSRTGGLSYEQY
v_gene: TRBV4-2; j_gene: TRBJ2-7; CDR3aa: ASSQAVGQGSYEQY
v_gene: TRBV7-2; j_gene: TRBJ2-7; CDR3aa: ASSFRLAGDRAYEQY
v_gene: TRBV4-1; j_gene: TRBJ1-2; CDR3aa: ASSQDERVGYGYT
v_gene: TRBV19; j_gene: TRBJ2-2; CDR3aa: ASSIVDGVTGELF
v_gene: TRBV7-3; j_gene: TRBJ1-2; CDR3aa: ASRPSPDSHGYT
v_gene: TRBV5-1; j_gene: TRBJ2-5; CDR3aa: ASRLAEALETQY
v_gene: TRBV19; j_gene: TRBJ1-5; CDR3aa: ASSMREENQPQH